The entry below gives a single T cell receptor (beta chain) sequence along with its context. The antigen remains undetermined. The sample is drawn from a study of T cell responses to AZD1222 COVID-19 vaccine. Some second doses came at about 4 weeks and others at about 12 weeks; these were pooled. Findings and caveats of the study: Donors, mostly white British, included more females; clonal diversity was possibly underestimated. In all cases, repertoires were sampled only after the peak T cell response. Baseline seropositivity characterized only six AZD1222 recipients.

Data came from immunoSEQ multiplex PCR; TCRdb stores just in-frame clones and leaves some out. The table includes 95,000 to 130,000 clones, around nine tenths detected once. CDR1 and CDR2 (germline): LNHNV, YYDKDF (reference sequence). The germline V and J ends were trimmed by 5 bases and 4 bases, with 17 bases remaining between them. The length of the CDR3 is 15 residues. This sequence originates from an adult who received the AZD1222 COVID-19 vaccine. The V call is TRBV15, the J call TRBJ1-1; tentatively, D is TRBD1 (5 bases). The sample in question was peripheral blood, obtained 28 days after the second AZD1222 dose. The CDR3 protein is CATSRVRGRGTEAFF. The CDR3 DNA follows: TGTGCCACCAGCCGCGTGAGGGGTCGCGGCACTGAAGCTTTCTTT.